This T cell receptor beta chain was identified in a study of blood T cell repertoires in COVID-19. About the research overall: There were acute and convalescent COVID-19 samples, and they came from the United States, Italy and Spain.

Original processing notes: Amplification of reference gene primers provided the estimated nucleated cell counts. The table came from immunoSEQ multiplex PCR; TCRdb's copy has only in-frame clones and leaves some out. V, J and clone size are those of that table, while D and trimming were read from the DNA. The sample has roughly 80,000 clones, 84% seen once. The CDR3 runs 12 residues. The germline gives CDR1 SEHNR, CDR2 FQNEAQ (reference sequence). Trimming cost V 3 bases and J 5 bases, with 8 bases left between them. The rearrangement uses TRBV7-9 and TRBJ2-7; TRBD2 is a possible D gene (5 bases). Material for sequencing was peripheral blood. The origin of this receptor is a man aged 50 to 59 with acute or convalescent COVID-19. The CDR3, as DNA: TGTGCCAGCAGCTTGCGGGTCGACGAGCAGTACTTC. This codes for CASSLRVDEQYF.